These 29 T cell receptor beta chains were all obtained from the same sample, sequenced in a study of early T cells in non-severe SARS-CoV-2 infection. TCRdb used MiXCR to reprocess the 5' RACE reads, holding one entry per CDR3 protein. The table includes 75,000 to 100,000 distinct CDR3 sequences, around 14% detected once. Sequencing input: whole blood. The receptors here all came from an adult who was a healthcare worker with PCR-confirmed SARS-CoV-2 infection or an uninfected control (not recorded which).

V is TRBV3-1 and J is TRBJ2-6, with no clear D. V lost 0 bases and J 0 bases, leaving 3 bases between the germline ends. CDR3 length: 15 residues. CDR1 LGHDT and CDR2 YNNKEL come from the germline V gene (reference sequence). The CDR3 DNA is TGTGCCAGCAGCCAAGATGTCTCTGGGGCCAACGTCCTGACTTTC. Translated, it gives CASSQDVSGANVLTF.

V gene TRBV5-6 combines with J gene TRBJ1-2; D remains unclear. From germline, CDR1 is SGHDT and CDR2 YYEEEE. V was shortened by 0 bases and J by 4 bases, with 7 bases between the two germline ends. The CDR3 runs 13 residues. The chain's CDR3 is CASSLEAGYGYTF. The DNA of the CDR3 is TGTGCCAGCAGCTTGGAGGCAGGCTATGGCTACACCTTC.

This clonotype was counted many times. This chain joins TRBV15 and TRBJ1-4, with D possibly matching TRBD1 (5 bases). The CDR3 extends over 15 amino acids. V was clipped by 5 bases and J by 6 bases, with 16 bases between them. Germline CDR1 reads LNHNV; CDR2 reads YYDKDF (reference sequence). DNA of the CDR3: TGTGCCACCAGCGGAGCGATAGGGGCTGATGAAAAACTGTTTTTT. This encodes CATSGAIGADEKLFF.

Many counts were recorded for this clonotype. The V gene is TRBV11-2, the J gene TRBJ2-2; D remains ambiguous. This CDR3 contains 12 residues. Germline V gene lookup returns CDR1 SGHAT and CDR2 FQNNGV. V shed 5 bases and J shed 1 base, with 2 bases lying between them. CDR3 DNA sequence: TGTGCCAGCAGCAGGAACACCGGGGAGCTGTTTTTT. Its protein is CASSRNTGELFF.

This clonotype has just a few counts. CDR3: CASSIQGMDTEAFF. The CDR3 DNA is TGTGCCAGCAGTATACAGGGGATGGACACTGAAGCTTTCTTT. The chain employs TRBV2 and TRBJ1-1; 7 bases map to TRBD1. Germline V gene data show CDR1 as SNHLY and CDR2 as FYNNEI. V shed 5 bases, J shed 3 bases, and the junction held 6 bases outside the gene matches. The CDR3 contains 14 residues.

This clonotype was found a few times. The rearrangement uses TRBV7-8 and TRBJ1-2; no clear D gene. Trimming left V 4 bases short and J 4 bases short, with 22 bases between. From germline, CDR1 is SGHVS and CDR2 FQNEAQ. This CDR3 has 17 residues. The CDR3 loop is CASSSAPAPFSGYGYTF. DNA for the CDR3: TGTGCCAGCAGCTCAGCCCCCGCACCATTCAGTGGCTATGGCTACACCTTC.

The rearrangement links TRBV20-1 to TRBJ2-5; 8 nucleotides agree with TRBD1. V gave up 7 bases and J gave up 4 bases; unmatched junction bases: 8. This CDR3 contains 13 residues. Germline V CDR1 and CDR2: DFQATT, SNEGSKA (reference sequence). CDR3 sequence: CSGTGFGRETQYF. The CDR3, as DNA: TGCAGTGGGACAGGGTTTGGTCGAGAGACCCAGTACTTC.

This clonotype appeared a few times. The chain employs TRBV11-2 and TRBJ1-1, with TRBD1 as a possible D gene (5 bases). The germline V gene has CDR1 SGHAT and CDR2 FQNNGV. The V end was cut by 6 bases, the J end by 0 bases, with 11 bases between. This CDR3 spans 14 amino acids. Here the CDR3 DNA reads TGTGCCAGCAGGGAGGGGCAGGTGAACACTGAAGCTTTCTTT. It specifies CASREGQVNTEAFF.

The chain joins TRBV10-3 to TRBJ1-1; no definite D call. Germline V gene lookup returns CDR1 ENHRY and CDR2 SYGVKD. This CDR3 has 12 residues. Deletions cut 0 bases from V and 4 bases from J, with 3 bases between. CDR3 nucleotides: TGTGCCATCAGTGAGTCGCGCACTGAAGCTTTCTTT. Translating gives CAISESRTEAFF.

The CDR3: CASGLGAPQHF. The DNA for the CDR3 is TGTGCTAGTGGTTTGGGGGCGCCCCAGCATTTT. The rearrangement joins TRBV12-5 to TRBJ1-5, with D unclear. Germline CDR1 LGHNT, CDR2 FRNRAP. Trimming removed 1 base from V and 9 bases from J, with 4 bases in between. The CDR3 spans 11 residues.

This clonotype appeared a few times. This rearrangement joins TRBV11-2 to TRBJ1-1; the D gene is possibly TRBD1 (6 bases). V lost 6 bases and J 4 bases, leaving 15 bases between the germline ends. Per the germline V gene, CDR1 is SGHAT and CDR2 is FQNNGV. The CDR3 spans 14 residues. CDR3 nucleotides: TGTGCCAGCAGTACCTACAGGGACGGCACTGAAGCTTTCTTT. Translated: CASSTYRDGTEAFF.

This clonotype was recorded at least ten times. CDR3 residues: CASSTGAKNIQYF. Written as DNA, the CDR3 is TGTGCCAGCAGTACAGGGGCCAAAAACATTCAGTACTTC. The rearrangement links TRBV2 to TRBJ2-4; tentative D call: TRBD1 (6 bases). CDR1 is SNHLY and CDR2 is FYNNEI in the germline V gene. Trimming shortened V by 5 bases and J by 1 base, and 6 bases separated the two germline ends. The CDR3 length is 13 residues.

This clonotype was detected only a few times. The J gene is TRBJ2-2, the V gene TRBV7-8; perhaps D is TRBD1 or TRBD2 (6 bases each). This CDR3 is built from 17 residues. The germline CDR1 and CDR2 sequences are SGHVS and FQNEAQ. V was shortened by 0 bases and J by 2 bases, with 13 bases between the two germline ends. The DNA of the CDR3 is TGTGCCAGCAGCTTAGCGGGGGGCCTTACCAACACCGGGGAGCTGTTTTTT. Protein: CASSLAGGLTNTGELFF.

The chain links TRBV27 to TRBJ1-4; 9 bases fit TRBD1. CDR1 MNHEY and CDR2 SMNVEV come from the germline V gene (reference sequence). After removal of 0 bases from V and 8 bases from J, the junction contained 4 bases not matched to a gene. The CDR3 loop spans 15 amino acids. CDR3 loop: CASSLSGTGREKLFF. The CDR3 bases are TGTGCCAGCAGTTTATCGGGGACAGGGCGAGAAAAACTGTTTTTT. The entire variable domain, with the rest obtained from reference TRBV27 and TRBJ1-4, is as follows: EAQVTQNPRYLITVTGKKLTVTCSQNMNHEYMSWYRQDPGLGLRQIYYSMNVEVTDKGDVPEGYKVSRKEKRNFPLILESPSPNQTSLYFCASSLSGTGREKLFFGSGTQLSVL.

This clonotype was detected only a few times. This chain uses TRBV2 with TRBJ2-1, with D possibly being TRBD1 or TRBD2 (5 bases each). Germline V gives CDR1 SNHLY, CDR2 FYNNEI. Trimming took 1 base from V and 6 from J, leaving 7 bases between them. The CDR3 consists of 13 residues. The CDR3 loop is CASSEVGGNEQFF. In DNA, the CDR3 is TGTGCCAGCAGTGAAGTTGGGGGCAATGAGCAGTTCTTC.

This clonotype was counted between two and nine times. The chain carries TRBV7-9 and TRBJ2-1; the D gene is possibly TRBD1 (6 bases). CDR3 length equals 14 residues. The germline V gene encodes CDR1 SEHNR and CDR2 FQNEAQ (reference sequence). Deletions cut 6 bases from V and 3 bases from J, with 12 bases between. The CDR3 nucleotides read TGTGCCAGCAGTCCCGGGACACTCTACAATGAGCAGTTCTTC. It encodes CASSPGTLYNEQFF.

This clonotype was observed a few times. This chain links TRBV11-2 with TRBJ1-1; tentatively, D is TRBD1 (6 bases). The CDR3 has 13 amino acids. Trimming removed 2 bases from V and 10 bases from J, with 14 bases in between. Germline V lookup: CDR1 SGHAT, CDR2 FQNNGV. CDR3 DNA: TGTGCCAGCAGCTTACTATTGGGACACCTAGCTTTCTTT. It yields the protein CASSLLLGHLAFF.

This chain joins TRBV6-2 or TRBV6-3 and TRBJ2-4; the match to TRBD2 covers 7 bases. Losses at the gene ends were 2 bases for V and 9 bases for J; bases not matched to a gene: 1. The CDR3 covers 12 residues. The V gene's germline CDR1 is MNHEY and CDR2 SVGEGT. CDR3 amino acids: CASSYREVIQYF. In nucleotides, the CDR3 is TGTGCCAGCAGTTACCGGGAGGTCATTCAGTACTTC.

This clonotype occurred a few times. CDR3 residues: CASSPQGNSNQPQHF. As DNA, the CDR3 is TGTGCCAGCTCACCACAAGGGAATAGCAATCAGCCCCAGCATTTT. The chain combines TRBV18 with TRBJ1-5; D not certain. Germline CDR1 and CDR2: KGHSH and LQKENI. The CDR3 loop spans 15 amino acids. V dropped 1 base and J dropped 0 bases, with 7 bases sitting between them.

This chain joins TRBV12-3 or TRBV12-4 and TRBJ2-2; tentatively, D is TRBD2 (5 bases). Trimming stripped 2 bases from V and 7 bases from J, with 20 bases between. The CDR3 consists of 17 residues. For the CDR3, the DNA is TGTGCCAGCAGTTTATACGGAAATAGCCGGGATGTCGGGGAGCTGTTTTTT. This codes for CASSLYGNSRDVGELFF.

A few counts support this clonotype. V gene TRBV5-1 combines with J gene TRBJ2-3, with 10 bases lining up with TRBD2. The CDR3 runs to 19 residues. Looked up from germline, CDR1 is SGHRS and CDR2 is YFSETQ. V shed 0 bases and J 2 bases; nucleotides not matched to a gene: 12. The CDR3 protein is CASSLGTSLAGAATDTQYF. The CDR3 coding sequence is TGCGCCAGCAGCTTGGGGACCTCCCTAGCGGGGGCCGCCACAGATACGCAGTATTTT.

The DNA for the CDR3 is TGTGCCAGCAGCCCAGGGACAGTGATGGACGGGGAGCTGTTTTTT. Protein sequence: CASSPGTVMDGELFF. The chain links TRBV11-3 to TRBJ2-2, with 7 bases matching TRBD1. The CDR3 sequence is 15 residues long. Germline values: CDR1 SGHNT, CDR2 YENEEA. The J segment lost 7 bases and the V segment lost 5 bases, leaving 10 bases of the junction unmatched. The full variable domain, completed using reference TRBV11-3 and TRBJ2-2, is EAGVVQSPRYKIIEKKQPVAFWCNPISGHNTLYWYLQNLGQGPELLIRYENEEAVDDSQLPKDRFSAERLKGVDSTLKIQPAELGDSAVYLCASSPGTVMDGELFFGEGSRLTVL.

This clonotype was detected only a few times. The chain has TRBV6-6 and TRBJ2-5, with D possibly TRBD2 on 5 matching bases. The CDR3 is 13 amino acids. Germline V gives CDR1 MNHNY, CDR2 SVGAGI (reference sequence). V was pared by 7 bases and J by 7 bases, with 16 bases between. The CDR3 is CASISVGRGTQYF. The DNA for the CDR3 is TGTGCCAGCATCAGCGTTGGACGGGGGACCCAGTACTTC.

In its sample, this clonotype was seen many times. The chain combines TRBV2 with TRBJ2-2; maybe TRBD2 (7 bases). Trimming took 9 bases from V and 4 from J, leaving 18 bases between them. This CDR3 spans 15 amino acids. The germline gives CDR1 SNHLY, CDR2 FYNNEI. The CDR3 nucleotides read TGTGCCAGGGGGGGGCCAACAACGGGCACCGGGGAGCTGTTTTTT. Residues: CARGGPTTGTGELFF.

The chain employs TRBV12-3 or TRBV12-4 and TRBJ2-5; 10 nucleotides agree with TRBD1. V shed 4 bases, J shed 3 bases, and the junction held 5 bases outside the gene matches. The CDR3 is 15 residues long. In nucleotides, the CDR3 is TGTGCCAGCAGTTCCTACGGACAGGGGGAAGAGACCCAGTACTTC. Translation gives CASSSYGQGEETQYF.

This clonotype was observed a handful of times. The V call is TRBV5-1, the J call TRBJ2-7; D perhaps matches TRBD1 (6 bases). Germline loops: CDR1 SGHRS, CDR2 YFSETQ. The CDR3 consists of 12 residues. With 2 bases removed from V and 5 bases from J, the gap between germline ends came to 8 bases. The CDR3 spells CASSFQGNEQYF. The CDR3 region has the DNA TGCGCCAGCAGCTTCCAGGGGAACGAGCAGTACTTC.

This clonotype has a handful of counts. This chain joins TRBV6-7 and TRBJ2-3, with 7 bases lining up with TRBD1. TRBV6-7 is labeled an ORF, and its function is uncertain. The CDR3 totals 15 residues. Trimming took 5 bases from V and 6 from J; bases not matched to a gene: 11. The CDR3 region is CASSHWDSRGDTQYF. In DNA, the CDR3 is TGTGCCAGCAGTCACTGGGACAGTCGTGGTGATACGCAGTATTTT.

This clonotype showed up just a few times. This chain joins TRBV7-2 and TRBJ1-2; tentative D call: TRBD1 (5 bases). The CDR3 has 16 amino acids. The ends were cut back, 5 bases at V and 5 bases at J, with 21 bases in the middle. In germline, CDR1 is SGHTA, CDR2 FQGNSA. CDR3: CASSPPAGTNIYGYTF. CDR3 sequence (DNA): TGTGCCAGCAGCCCTCCCGCCGGGACGAACATTTATGGCTACACCTTC.

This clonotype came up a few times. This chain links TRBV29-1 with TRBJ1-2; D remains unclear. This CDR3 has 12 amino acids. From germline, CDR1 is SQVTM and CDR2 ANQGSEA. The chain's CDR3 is CTIAPQIYGYTF. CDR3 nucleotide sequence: TGCACCATCGCCCCCCAGATCTATGGCTACACCTTC.